Each of the 23 T cell receptor beta chains below was sequenced from the same sample in a study of long-term antiretroviral therapy in people with HIV. This was the immunoSEQ v3.0 assay at survey level. Sequencing was performed with immunoSEQ multiplex PCR; in TCRdb, only in-frame clones are kept and a portion is missing. The data hold tens of thousands of clones, with 70% to 90% observed a single time. Sample: unsorted PBMCs, taken 1.8 years after starting antiretroviral therapy. These receptors were obtained from a woman in her late teens or twenties with HIV.

The sample holds one count of this clone. This chain joins TRBV4-3 and TRBJ1-5, with a weak D call TRBD1 (5 bases). The V gene's germline CDR1 is LGHNA and CDR2 YSLEER. V was pared by 0 bases and J by 7 bases, with 13 bases between. The CDR3 has 15 amino acids. The DNA for the CDR3 is TGCGCCAGCAGCCAAGATTCCCAGGGAAAACAGCCCCAGCATTTT. This codes for CASSQDSQGKQPQHF.

This chain uses TRBV4-3 with TRBJ1-2; D is perhaps TRBD1 (6 bases). This CDR3 is 16 amino acids long. The germline CDR1 and CDR2 sequences are LGHNA and YSLEER. Trimming cost V 0 bases and J 2 bases, with 13 bases left between them. CDR3 nucleotides: TGCGCCAGCAGCCAAGATGCCGGGACACGAAACTATGGCTACACCTTC. Protein sequence: CASSQDAGTRNYGYTF.

This clone was recorded only once. The chain employs TRBV7-9 and TRBJ2-7; 10 positions match TRBD2. Germline trimming cut 3 bases from V and 2 bases from J; bases unmatched to any gene: 4. This CDR3 spans 15 amino acids. CDR1 SEHNR and CDR2 FQNEAQ come from the germline V gene (reference sequence). In DNA, the CDR3 is TGTGCCAGCAGCTTCATCAGCGGGAGGGCCTACGAGCAGTACTTC. Translated, it gives CASSFISGRAYEQYF. Supplemented by reference TRBV7-9 and TRBJ2-7, the full variable domain reads DTGVSQNPRHKITKRGQNVTFRCDPISEHNRLYWYRQTLGQGPEFLTYFQNEAQLEKSRLLSDRFSAERPKGSFSTLEIQRTEQGDSAMYLCASSFISGRAYEQYFGPGTRLTVT.

V and J are TRBV5-1 and TRBJ2-3, with TRBD2 matching over 12 bases. This CDR3 is 15 amino acids long. Germline V gene lookup returns CDR1 SGHRS and CDR2 YFSETQ. V was clipped by 5 bases and J by 2 bases; unmatched bases: 3. CDR3 coding DNA: TGCGCCAGCAGACTAGCGGGAGGCAACACAGATACGCAGTATTTT. It codes for CASRLAGGNTDTQYF.

The chain recombines TRBV27 with TRBJ2-7; 10 bases match TRBD1. Germline-derived CDR1 and CDR2 are MNHEY and SMNVEV (reference sequence). This CDR3 region has 15 residues. V shed 3 bases and J 5 bases; nucleotides not matched to a gene: 7. CDR3 in DNA: TGTGCCAGCAGTTTGTTGGGACAGGGGTCCAACGAGCAGTACTTC. This sequence encodes CASSLLGQGSNEQYF.

The chain has TRBV29-1 and TRBJ2-7; 8 bases map to TRBD1. The germline V gene encodes CDR1 SQVTM and CDR2 ANQGSEA. V gave up 7 bases and J gave up 0 bases; unmatched junction bases: 11. CDR3 size: 15 residues. DNA for the CDR3: TGCAGCGCCCGACCGACAGGGGAGTCCTCCTACGAGCAGTACTTC. This sequence encodes CSARPTGESSYEQYF.

Here the CDR3 reads CASRVRISGNTIYF. The CDR3 nucleotides are TGTGCCAGCAGGGTTCGCATCTCTGGAAACACCATATATTTT. This chain connects TRBV28 to TRBJ1-3; the D is unclear. CDR3 size: 14 residues. Germline V gene sequence: CDR1 MDHEN, CDR2 SYDVKM. Trimming removed 6 bases from V and 0 bases from J, with 9 bases in between.

This sequence joins TRBV28 and TRBJ2-1; TRBD2 agrees at 13 bases. Germline CDR1 is MDHEN and CDR2 is SYDVKM. The CDR3 has 15 amino acids. J lost 6 bases, V lost 6 bases, and 5 bases had no gene match. In DNA, the CDR3 is TGTGCCAGCAGACCCGGACTAGCGGGAGTCAATGAGCAGTTCTTC. It translates to CASRPGLAGVNEQFF.

The chain links TRBV6-5 to TRBJ2-3; 11 bases are a match to TRBD2. Trimming at V came to 4 bases and at J to 6 bases, leaving 3 bases not matched to a gene. The germline CDR1 and CDR2 sequences are MNHEY and SVGAGI. This CDR3 has 14 amino acids. The CDR3 region has the DNA TGTGCCAGCAGTTGGGGACTAGCGGCGGATACGCAGTATTTT. This gives the protein CASSWGLAADTQYF.

The chain employs TRBV15 and TRBJ2-5; D is ambiguous. The CDR3 spans 15 residues. V lost 0 bases and J 0 bases, leaving 8 bases between the germline ends. CDR1 is LNHNV and CDR2 is YYDKDF in the germline V gene (reference sequence). CDR3 sequence: CATSRESFYQETQYF. CDR3 nucleotide sequence: TGTGCCACCAGCAGAGAAAGTTTTTACCAAGAGACCCAGTACTTC.

The chain employs TRBV15 and TRBJ2-2, with D unclear. V gave up 0 bases and J gave up 5 bases, with 10 bases separating them. The CDR3 runs to 15 residues. The germline V gene encodes CDR1 LNHNV and CDR2 YYDKDF (reference sequence). The chain's CDR3 is CATSRDLGQTGELFF. The CDR3 coding sequence is TGTGCCACCAGCAGAGATCTTGGGCAGACCGGGGAGCTGTTTTTT.

In this sample, this clone turned up a few times. This sequence joins TRBV11-3 and TRBJ2-3; D might be TRBD2 (5 bases). V lost 0 bases, J lost 0 bases, and 13 bases lay in between. The CDR3 has 17 residues. Germline lookup yields CDR1 SGHNT and CDR2 YENEEA. The CDR3 sequence is CASSLDGGDASTDTQYF. The CDR3 region has the DNA TGTGCCAGCAGCTTAGATGGAGGAGATGCTAGCACAGATACGCAGTATTTT.

The rearrangement links TRBV4-1 to TRBJ1-3; possibly TRBD1 for D (5 bases). The CDR3 extends over 19 amino acids. The germline CDR1 and CDR2 sequences are MGHRA and YSYEKL. The V and J ends lost 1 base and 0 bases respectively, with 19 bases between them. CDR3 residues: CASSQVFGTSITSGNTIYF. CDR3 nucleotides: TGCGCCAGCAGCCAAGTGTTCGGGACTTCCATTACCTCTGGAAACACCATATATTTT.

The chain links TRBV7-9 to TRBJ2-5; possibly TRBD1 for D (6 bases). CDR3 length: 13 residues. In germline, CDR1 is SEHNR, CDR2 FQNEAQ (reference sequence). Trimming stripped 6 bases from V and 4 bases from J, with 12 bases between. Here the CDR3 DNA reads TGTGCCAGCAGACCTTTAGGGGGAGAGACCCAGTACTTC. The encoded protein is CASRPLGGETQYF.

This clone came up a few times. The genes are TRBV6-5 and TRBJ1-1; D gene ambiguous. Trimming stripped 7 bases from V and 5 bases from J, with 17 bases between. The CDR3 spans 14 residues. The germline V gene encodes CDR1 MNHEY and CDR2 SVGAGI. The CDR3 region is CASTRRAKWTEAFF. CDR3 DNA sequence: TGTGCCAGCACCCGACGGGCCAAGTGGACTGAAGCTTTCTTT.

This clone was found once. V and J are TRBV27 and TRBJ2-2; TRBD1 matches at 10 bases. This CDR3 has 18 residues. The V segment lost 5 bases and the J segment 4 bases; nucleotides outside the gene matches: 13. Germline-derived CDR1 and CDR2 are MNHEY and SMNVEV (reference sequence). For the CDR3, the DNA is TGTGCCAGCAGTCCACTCCGGGACAGGGGATGGGGCACCGGGGAGCTGTTTTTT. This codes for CASSPLRDRGWGTGELFF.

V gene TRBV6-5 combines with J gene TRBJ1-2; TRBD1 might be the D (6 bases). Trimming left V 2 bases short and J 5 bases short, with 18 bases between. The CDR3 has 16 residues. CDR1 MNHEY and CDR2 SVGAGI come from the germline V gene. The CDR3 nucleotides read TGTGCCAGCAGTTACCAGACAGGCTCGGGATTTTATGGCTACACCTTC. It is translated as CASSYQTGSGFYGYTF.

The table lists this clone with a count of one. The J gene is TRBJ1-2, the V gene TRBV19, with unresolved D. The CDR3 loop spans 15 amino acids. Germline CDR1 LNHDA, CDR2 SQIVND (reference sequence). V was pared by 3 bases and J by 4 bases, with 15 bases between. CDR3 sequence: CASSMARVVGYGYTF. The CDR3 coding sequence is TGTGCCAGTAGTATGGCGAGGGTGGTTGGCTATGGCTACACCTTC.

In regard to this clone: The germline gene is not matched at one end of the junction; a read error may be the cause. V gene TRBV7-9 combines with J gene TRBJ2-7, with D possibly TRBD2 on 7 matching bases. The CDR3 has 14 amino acids. The germline V gene has CDR1 SEHNR and CDR2 FQNEAQ (reference sequence). CDR3 residues: CASSLGGQNYEQYF. The CDR3 coding sequence is TGCGCCAGCAGCCTGGGGGGGCAGAACTACGAGCAGTACTTC.

The J gene is TRBJ2-7, the V gene TRBV5-1, with 8 bases matching TRBD1. The V gene's germline CDR1 is SGHRS and CDR2 YFSETQ. The V segment lost 3 bases and the J segment 8 bases; nucleotides outside the gene matches: 10. The length of the CDR3 is 14 residues. CDR3 DNA sequence: TGCGCCAGCAGCTCCGGGACAGGAGCCCCCCAGCAGTACTTC. Translation gives CASSSGTGAPQQYF.

The CDR3 here is CASSPPQARGTEAFF. The DNA for the CDR3 is TGTGCCAGCAGCCCTCCTCAGGCCCGGGGCACTGAAGCTTTCTTT. The chain has TRBV7-8 and TRBJ1-1; D remains unclear. CDR1 and CDR2 from the germline V gene are SGHVS and FQNEAQ. The CDR3 loop spans 15 amino acids. With 5 bases removed from V and 4 bases from J, the gap between germline ends came to 17 bases.

The rearrangement joins TRBV15 to TRBJ2-5, with D maybe TRBD1 (5 bases). Per the germline V gene, CDR1 is LNHNV and CDR2 is YYDKDF (reference sequence). CDR3 size: 15 residues. V dropped 0 bases and J dropped 5 bases, with 13 bases sitting between them. The chain's CDR3 is CATSRDRAIQETQYF. CDR3 sequence (DNA): TGTGCCACCAGCAGAGACAGGGCAATCCAGGAGACCCAGTACTTC.

The J gene is TRBJ2-7, the V gene TRBV27; D not resolved. CDR1 and CDR2 (germline): MNHEY, SMNVEV (reference sequence). V shed 0 bases and J shed 1 base, with 13 bases lying between them. The length of the CDR3 is 16 residues. CDR3 sequence reads: CASSLSPVLASYEQYF. The CDR3 coding sequence is TGTGCCAGCAGTTTATCTCCGGTTTTGGCGTCCTACGAGCAGTACTTC.